One sample yielded the 29 T cell receptor beta chains listed below, sequenced in a study of blood T cell repertoires in COVID-19. The method was immunoSEQ multiplex PCR; TCRdb's version includes in-frame clones alone and lacks a portion of them. The repertoire holds over 90,000 clones, with approximately 90% as singletons. The sample taken for sequencing was peripheral blood. The receptors were gathered from a woman aged 45-65 years with COVID-19, enrolled during active disease.

This clone was detected only once. The chain couples TRBV7-2 to TRBJ1-5, with TRBD1 matching 7 bases. Germline V lookup: CDR1 SGHTA, CDR2 FQGNSA. The CDR3 spans 15 residues. The J segment lost 3 bases and the V segment lost 6 bases, leaving 8 bases of the junction unmatched. CDR3 sequence reads: CASSFRQGFNQPQHF. The CDR3 DNA follows: TGTGCCAGCAGTTTTCGACAGGGCTTCAATCAGCCCCAGCATTTT.

This chain links TRBV4-2 with TRBJ1-2, with 8 bases that match TRBD1. Germline loops: CDR1 LGHNA, CDR2 YNFKEQ. This CDR3 region has 15 residues. The V gene end was trimmed by 0 bases and the J gene end by 5 bases; junction bases not matched to a gene: 5. The CDR3 DNA is TGTGCCAGCAGCCAAGATGGACAGGGAGGGTATGGCTACACCTTC. It yields the protein CASSQDGQGGYGYTF.

The chain is built from TRBV7-9 and TRBJ2-1; D might be TRBD1 (7 bases). V lost 4 bases and J lost 6, with 16 bases in between. Germline V CDR1 and CDR2: SEHNR, FQNEAQ (reference sequence). This CDR3 comprises 15 residues. CDR3 sequence (DNA): TGTGCCAGCAGCTCGGGGCAGGGGGGACGCAATGAGCAGTTCTTC. Protein sequence: CASSSGQGGRNEQFF.

The rearrangement joins TRBV5-4 to TRBJ2-3, with a tentative D call TRBD2 (7 bases). The CDR3 loop spans 18 amino acids. V dropped 2 bases and J dropped 1 base, with 20 bases sitting between them. From germline, CDR1 is SGHNT and CDR2 YYREEE (reference sequence). CDR3 nucleotides: TGTGCCAGCAGCTTAGACTCCGCCGGGGGGCAGGGCACAGATACGCAGTATTTT. Translating gives CASSLDSAGGQGTDTQYF.

The rearrangement joins TRBV9 to TRBJ1-1; no reliable D call. The CDR3 is 12 amino acids. V lost 0 bases to trimming and J lost 6 bases, with 6 bases between them. The germline gives CDR1 SGDLS, CDR2 YYNGEE. In DNA form, the CDR3 reads TGTGCCAGCAGCGTAGGAGGTTCTGAAGCTTTCTTT. This codes for CASSVGGSEAFF.

This chain uses TRBV7-3 with TRBJ2-3; 8 bases align to TRBD1. This CDR3 comprises 17 residues. Germline V lookup: CDR1 SGHTA, CDR2 FQGTGA. With 3 bases clipped from V and 4 bases from J, the junction kept 12 bases outside the gene matches. CDR3 in DNA: TGTGCCAGCAGCTTTGACTTGGCAGGGGGCAGATCAGATACGCAGTATTTT. Protein: CASSFDLAGGRSDTQYF.

V is TRBV27 and J is TRBJ2-2; weak D call: TRBD1 (5 bases). Germline V gene sequence: CDR1 MNHEY, CDR2 SMNVEV (reference sequence). This CDR3 is built from 16 residues. V was cut by 2 bases and J by 7 bases, with 17 bases left in between. DNA for the CDR3: TGTGCCAGCAGTTTAAACCCCGGCAGGGTCGGCGGGGAGCTGTTTTTT. This translates into CASSLNPGRVGGELFF.

V gene TRBV6-5 combines with J gene TRBJ2-5; D perhaps matches TRBD1 (6 bases). V shed 6 bases and J shed 5 bases, with 13 bases lying between them. Per the germline V gene, CDR1 is MNHEY and CDR2 is SVGAGI. This CDR3 is 13 amino acids long. CDR3 coding DNA: TGTGCCAGCAGCTGGGGGCTCCGGGAGACCCAGTACTTC. Its translation: CASSWGLRETQYF.

V usage is TRBV18 and J usage is TRBJ1-1; D gene unclear. In germline, CDR1 is KGHSH, CDR2 LQKENI. Trimming left V 5 bases short and J 0 bases short, with 7 bases between. The CDR3 consists of 13 residues. The CDR3 sequence is CASSETLNTEAFF. CDR3 nucleotides: TGTGCCAGCTCAGAGACATTGAACACTGAAGCTTTCTTT.

V gene TRBV2 combines with J gene TRBJ2-1; a weak D match, TRBD1 (6 bases). Germline lookup yields CDR1 SNHLY and CDR2 FYNNEI. The CDR3 has 17 residues. Trimming stripped 5 bases from V and 0 bases from J, with 17 bases between. CDR3 sequence reads: CASSQGLLQSSYNEQFF. The CDR3 region has the DNA TGTGCCAGCAGTCAGGGGCTGTTACAGAGCTCCTACAATGAGCAGTTCTTC.

This chain uses TRBV30 with TRBJ2-7; 12 bases agree with TRBD2. Germline V lookup: CDR1 GTSNPN, CDR2 SVGIG (reference sequence). The CDR3 has 15 amino acids. Unmatched junction bases numbered 7, after V lost 3 bases and J lost 4 bases. CDR3 DNA: TGTGCCTGGAGCGAAAAAGGGACTAGCGGGTACGAGCAGTACTTC. Protein sequence: CAWSEKGTSGYEQYF.

This chain uses TRBV12-3 or TRBV12-4 with TRBJ1-1, with 7 bases identical to TRBD1. Germline trimming cut 7 bases from V and 7 bases from J; bases unmatched to any gene: 9. The CDR3 has 13 amino acids. CDR3 in DNA: TGTGCCAGCACCCAGGGGGGCCCATATGAAGCTTTCTTT. Its protein is CASTQGGPYEAFF.

The chain combines TRBV5-1 with TRBJ1-1; D may be TRBD1 (6 bases). CDR3 size: 14 residues. Per the germline V gene, CDR1 is SGHRS and CDR2 is YFSETQ. Trimming took off 3 bases at V and 4 bases at J, with 13 bases between the two ends. DNA for the CDR3: TGCGCCAGCAGCTCGGACAGCTTAGGCACTGAAGCTTTCTTT. Translated, it gives CASSSDSLGTEAFF.

This chain connects TRBV14 to TRBJ1-3; D is unresolved. Looked up from germline, CDR1 is SGHDN and CDR2 is FVKESK. The CDR3 totals 12 residues. V dropped 6 bases and J dropped 2 bases, with 5 bases sitting between them. CDR3 bases: TGTGCCAGCAGATTAACTGGAAACACCATATATTTT. Protein product: CASRLTGNTIYF.

The chain recombines TRBV28 with TRBJ2-7, with 8 bases that match TRBD1. The CDR3 extends over 14 amino acids. Germline values: CDR1 MDHEN, CDR2 SYDVKM. Losses at the gene ends were 4 bases for V and 1 base for J; bases not matched to a gene: 3. CDR3 protein: CASSSGQGSYEQYF. The CDR3 DNA follows: TGTGCCAGCAGTTCAGGACAGGGTTCCTACGAGCAGTACTTC.

Concerning this clone itself: With a much larger clone just one base away, this may be a read error. V and J are TRBV6-5 and TRBJ1-2, with TRBD1 identical over 7 bases. CDR3 length equals 12 residues. V lost 6 bases and J lost 5; bases outside the gene matches: 3. The germline V gene encodes CDR1 MNHEY and CDR2 SVGAGI. This CDR3 reads CASRGTEYGYTF. CDR3 coding DNA: TGTGCCAGCAGGGGGACAGAGTATGGCTACACCTTC.

The genes are TRBV5-1 and TRBJ2-5; TRBD2 matches 11 bases. CDR3 size: 16 residues. J gave up 5 bases and V 0 bases, and 6 bases lay outside the gene matches. CDR1 and CDR2 (germline): SGHRS, YFSETQ. The CDR3 nucleotides read TGCGCCAGCAGCTTGGGTAGCGGGGGGGCCGTTGAGACCCAGTACTTC. Protein product: CASSLGSGGAVETQYF.

The rearrangement uses TRBV18 and TRBJ2-7; maybe TRBD1 (5 bases). The V end was cut by 5 bases, the J end by 5 bases, with 10 bases between. Per germline, CDR1 KGHSH and CDR2 LQKENI. CDR3 length: 12 amino acids. CDR3 region: CASSEQVNEQYF. The CDR3 DNA reads as TGTGCCAGCTCAGAACAGGTTAACGAGCAGTACTTC.

CDR3 residues: CASSQNRVVDTGELFF. The CDR3 nucleotides read TGTGCCAGCAGCCAAAACAGGGTGGTGGACACCGGGGAGCTGTTTTTT. The V and J genes are TRBV6-4 and TRBJ2-2; possibly TRBD1 for D (6 bases). Germline CDR1 reads MRHNA; CDR2 reads SNTAGT. V shed 6 bases and J shed 3 bases, with 17 bases lying between them. CDR3 length: 16 residues.

This clone came up once. The V call is TRBV3-1 (or the pseudogene TRBV3-2), the J call TRBJ2-1, with D possibly matching TRBD2 (5 bases). The CDR3 is 16 residues long. Germline lookup yields CDR1 LGHDT and CDR2 YNNKEL (reference sequence). Trimming pared 1 base from V and 4 bases from J, leaving 14 bases between. CDR3 loop: CASSQVKGVGYNEQFF. In nucleotides, the CDR3 is TGTGCCAGCAGCCAAGTCAAGGGAGTTGGGTACAATGAGCAGTTCTTC.

V usage is TRBV6-1 and J usage is TRBJ1-5, with a possible D match to TRBD1 (5 bases). The V end was cut by 2 bases, the J end by 2 bases, with 10 bases between. The V gene's germline CDR1 is MNHNS and CDR2 SASEGT. The CDR3 length is 15 residues. The CDR3 is CASSESRVGNQPQHF. CDR3 bases: TGTGCCAGCAGTGAATCCAGGGTAGGCAATCAGCCCCAGCATTTT.

The rearrangement joins TRBV2 to TRBJ1-5; D is perhaps TRBD1 (6 bases). The CDR3 consists of 13 residues. V dropped 7 bases and J dropped 7 bases, with 14 bases sitting between them. Germline CDR1 and CDR2: SNHLY and FYNNEI. The CDR3 bases are TGTGCCAGCATGTTGCAGGGGAGCCAGCCCCAGCATTTT. Translating it yields CASMLQGSQPQHF.

V gene TRBV19 combines with J gene TRBJ2-7; 7 bases agree with TRBD2. Germline lookup yields CDR1 LNHDA and CDR2 SQIVND (reference sequence). V gave up 4 bases and J gave up 6 bases; unmatched junction bases: 15. This CDR3 has 16 residues. The CDR3 loop is CASSNQAGSSLAEQYF. CDR3 DNA sequence: TGTGCCAGTAGTAACCAAGCGGGGAGCTCCCTAGCCGAGCAGTACTTC.

The CDR3 DNA reads TGTGCCAGCAGCGGAACTAGCGGGGGGGCTCAGGGCACAGATACGCAGTATTTT. Translated, it gives CASSGTSGGAQGTDTQYF. V and J are TRBV9 and TRBJ2-3; 13 positions match TRBD2. The CDR3 covers 18 residues. Losses at the gene ends were 3 bases for V and 1 base for J; bases not matched to a gene: 8. Germline lookup yields CDR1 SGDLS and CDR2 YYNGEE.

This clone was seen a few times. The rearrangement joins TRBV11-2 to TRBJ2-5; 8 nucleotides agree with TRBD1. The CDR3 contains 13 residues. V was pared by 5 bases and J by 5 bases, with 4 bases of the junction left unmatched. CDR1 and CDR2 from the germline V gene are SGHAT and FQNNGV. The CDR3 sequence is CASSPDRAETQYF. CDR3 DNA sequence: TGTGCCAGCAGCCCGGACAGGGCGGAGACCCAGTACTTC.

The V call is TRBV4-2, the J call TRBJ2-5; TRBD2 matches 8 bases. The V segment lost 0 bases and the J segment 2 bases; nucleotides outside the gene matches: 5. Germline CDR1 reads LGHNA; CDR2 reads YNFKEQ. This CDR3 region has 16 residues. CDR3 loop: CASSQDRSSGQETQYF. CDR3 bases: TGTGCCAGCAGCCAAGATAGGTCTAGCGGGCAAGAGACCCAGTACTTC.

J is TRBJ2-1 and V is TRBV7-2, with D tentatively TRBD1 (5 bases). Trimming removed 3 bases at V and 3 bases at J, with 15 bases between. This CDR3 has 16 residues. Germline V gene sequence: CDR1 SGHTA, CDR2 FQGNSA. The CDR3 here is CASSLAGKRIYNEQFF. CDR3 DNA: TGTGCCAGCAGCTTGGCAGGGAAGAGAATCTACAATGAGCAGTTCTTC.

The CDR3 DNA reads as TGCAGTGCTAGTAGGCTAGCGGGGCGGGCCTACAATGAGCAGTTCTTC. It encodes CSASRLAGRAYNEQFF. This chain connects TRBV20-1 to TRBJ2-1; 9 bases agree with TRBD2. This CDR3 is 16 amino acids long. Germline V gives CDR1 DFQATT, CDR2 SNEGSKA (reference sequence). After removal of 3 bases from V and 2 bases from J, the junction contained 8 bases not matched to a gene.

The chain couples TRBV18 to TRBJ2-5; 8 bases are shared with TRBD1. CDR3 length: 13 residues. V trimming: 4 bases; J trimming: 3 bases; junction bases outside the gene matches: 1. CDR1 and CDR2 from the germline V gene are KGHSH and LQKENI. DNA for the CDR3: TGTGCCAGCTCACGGGGACAGGAAGAGACCCAGTACTTC. It codes for CASSRGQEETQYF.